This T cell receptor (beta chain) stems from a study of blood T cells in healthy people across ages. Regarding the study as a whole: Versus aged donors, long-lived donors had higher diversity and more naive CD4+ cells.

Together with a sample-barcoded 5' primer, a J-beta primer mix was included in a second PCR lasting 7 to 11 cycles. TCRdb re-analysed the 5' RACE reads in MiXCR, keeping a single row per CDR3 protein. Of 1.2 million to 1.5 million distinct CDR3 sequences in the sample, around 42% are singletons; the top ten hold 7% to 9%. This clonotype was seen only a few times. What it recognizes is unknown. The trim removed 4 bases at V and 5 bases at J, leaving 3 bases unmatched. The germline CDR1 and CDR2 sequences are MGHRA and YSYEKL. The CDR3 loop spans 13 amino acids. The sequencing sample was made of blood. The receptor's source is a woman between 18 and 29 years old in good health. The chain is built from TRBV4-1 and TRBJ2-7; 9 bases agree with TRBD1. The CDR3 bases are TGCGCCAGCAGCCGGACAGGGGTGAACGAGCAGTACTTC. Translating gives CASSRTGVNEQYF.